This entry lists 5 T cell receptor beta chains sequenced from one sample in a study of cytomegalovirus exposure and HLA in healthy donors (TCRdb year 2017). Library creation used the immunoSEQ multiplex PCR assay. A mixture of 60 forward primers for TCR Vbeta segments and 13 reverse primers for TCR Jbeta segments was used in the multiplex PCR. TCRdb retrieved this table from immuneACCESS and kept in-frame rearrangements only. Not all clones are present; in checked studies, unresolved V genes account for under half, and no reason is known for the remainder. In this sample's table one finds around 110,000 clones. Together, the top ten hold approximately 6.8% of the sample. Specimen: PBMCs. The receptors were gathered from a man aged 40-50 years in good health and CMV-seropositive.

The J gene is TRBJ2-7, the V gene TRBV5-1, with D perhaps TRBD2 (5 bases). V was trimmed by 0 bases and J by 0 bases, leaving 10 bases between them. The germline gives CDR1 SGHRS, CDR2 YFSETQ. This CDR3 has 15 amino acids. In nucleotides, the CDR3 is TGCGCCAGCAGCTTGGCTGCGGGCGGCTCCTACGAGCAGTACTTC. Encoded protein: CASSLAAGGSYEQYF.

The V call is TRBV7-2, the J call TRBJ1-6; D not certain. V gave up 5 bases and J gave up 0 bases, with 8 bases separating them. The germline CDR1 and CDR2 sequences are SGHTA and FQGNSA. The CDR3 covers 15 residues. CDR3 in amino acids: CASSAGSSYNSPLHF. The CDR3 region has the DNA TGTGCCAGCAGCGCGGGGTCCTCCTATAATTCACCCCTCCACTTT.

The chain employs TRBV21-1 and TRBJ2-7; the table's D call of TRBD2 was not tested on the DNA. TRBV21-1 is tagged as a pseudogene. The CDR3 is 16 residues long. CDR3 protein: CASSKAGTSGSGEQYF. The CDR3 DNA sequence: TGTGCCAGCAGCAAAGCCGGGACTAGCGGGAGTGGCGAGCAGTACTTC.

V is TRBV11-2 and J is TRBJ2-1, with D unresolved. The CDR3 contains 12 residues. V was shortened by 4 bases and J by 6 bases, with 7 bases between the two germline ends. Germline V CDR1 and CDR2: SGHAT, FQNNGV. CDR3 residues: CASSSLRNEQFF. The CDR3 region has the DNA TGTGCCAGCAGCTCCCTCCGCAATGAGCAGTTCTTC.

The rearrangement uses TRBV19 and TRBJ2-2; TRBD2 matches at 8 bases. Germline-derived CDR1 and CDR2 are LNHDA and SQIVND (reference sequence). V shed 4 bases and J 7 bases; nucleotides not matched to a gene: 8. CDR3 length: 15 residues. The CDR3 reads CASSTQAGVGGELFF. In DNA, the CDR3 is TGTGCCAGTAGTACTCAAGCGGGAGTGGGCGGGGAGCTGTTTTTT.